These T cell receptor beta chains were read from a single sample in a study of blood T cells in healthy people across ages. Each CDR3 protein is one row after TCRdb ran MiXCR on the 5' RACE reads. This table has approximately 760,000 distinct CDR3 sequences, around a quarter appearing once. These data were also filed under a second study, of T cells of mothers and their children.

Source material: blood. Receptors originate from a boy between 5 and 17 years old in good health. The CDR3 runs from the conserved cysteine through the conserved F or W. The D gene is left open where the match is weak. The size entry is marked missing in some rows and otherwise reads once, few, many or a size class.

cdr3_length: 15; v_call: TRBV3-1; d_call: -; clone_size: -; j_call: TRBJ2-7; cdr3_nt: TGTGCCAGCAGCCAAGCCTACGTCTTAACCTACGAGCAGTACTTC; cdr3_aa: CASSQAYVLTYEQYF
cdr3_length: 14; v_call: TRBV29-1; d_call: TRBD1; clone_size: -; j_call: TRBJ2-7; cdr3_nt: TGCAGCGCCACAGGACAGGGGGGGTCCTACGAGCAGTACTTC; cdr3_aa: CSATGQGGSYEQYF
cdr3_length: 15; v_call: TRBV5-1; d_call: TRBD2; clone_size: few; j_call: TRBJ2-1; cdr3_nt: TGCGCCAGCAGCAACTTAGCGGGAGGGCCCAATGAGCAGTTCTTC; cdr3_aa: CASSNLAGGPNEQFF
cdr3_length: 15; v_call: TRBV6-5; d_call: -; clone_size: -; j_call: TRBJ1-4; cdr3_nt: TGTGCCAGCAGTTACGTGGACAAGGGGCTCGAAAAACTGTTTTTT; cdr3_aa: CASSYVDKGLEKLFF
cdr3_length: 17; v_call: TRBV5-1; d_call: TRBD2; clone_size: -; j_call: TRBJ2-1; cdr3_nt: TGCGCCAGCAGCTTGTTGGCTAGCGGGGCAACTTCCAATGAGCAGTTCTTC; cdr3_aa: CASSLLASGATSNEQFF
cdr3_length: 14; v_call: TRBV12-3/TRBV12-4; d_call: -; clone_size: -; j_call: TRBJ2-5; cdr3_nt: TGTGCCAGCAGTTTGCGAGGAGGCCGAGAGACCCAGTACTTC; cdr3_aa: CASSLRGGRETQYF
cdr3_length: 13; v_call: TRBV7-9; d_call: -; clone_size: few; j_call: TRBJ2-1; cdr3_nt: TGTGCCAGCAGCTTAGCGGGCTCCGCTGAGCAGTTCTTC; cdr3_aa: CASSLAGSAEQFF
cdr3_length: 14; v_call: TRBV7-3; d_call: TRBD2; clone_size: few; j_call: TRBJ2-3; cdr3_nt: TGTGCCAGCAGCTTCTACGCGGGAGAAGATACGCAGTATTTT; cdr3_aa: CASSFYAGEDTQYF
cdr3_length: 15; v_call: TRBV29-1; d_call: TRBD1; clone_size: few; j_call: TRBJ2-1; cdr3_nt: TGCAGCGTGGAACTCGACAGGGGGGGCCCGGGTGAGCAGTTCTTC; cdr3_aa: CSVELDRGGPGEQFF
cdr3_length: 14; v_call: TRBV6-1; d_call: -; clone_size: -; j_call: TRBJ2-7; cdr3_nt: TGTGCCAGCAGTGAAGTCACTGGCGAGGTCGAGCAGTACTTC; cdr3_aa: CASSEVTGEVEQYF